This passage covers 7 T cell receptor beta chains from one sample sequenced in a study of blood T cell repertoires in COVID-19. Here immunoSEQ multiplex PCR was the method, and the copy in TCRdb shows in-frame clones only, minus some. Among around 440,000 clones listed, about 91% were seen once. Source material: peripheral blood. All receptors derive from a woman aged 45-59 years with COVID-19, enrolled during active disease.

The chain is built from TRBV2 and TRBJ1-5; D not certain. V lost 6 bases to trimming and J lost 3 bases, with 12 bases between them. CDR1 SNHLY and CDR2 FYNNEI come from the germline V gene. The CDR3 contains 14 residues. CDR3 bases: TGTGCCAGCAGCGGTCGGGGTCTCAATCAGCCCCAGCATTTT. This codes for CASSGRGLNQPQHF.

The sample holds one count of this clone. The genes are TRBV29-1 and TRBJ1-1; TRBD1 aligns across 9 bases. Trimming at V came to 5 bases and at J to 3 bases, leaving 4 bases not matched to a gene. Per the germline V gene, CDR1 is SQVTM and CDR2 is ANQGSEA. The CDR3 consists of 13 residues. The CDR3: CSVLGQGHTEAFF. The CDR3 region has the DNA TGCAGCGTTTTGGGACAGGGTCACACTGAAGCTTTCTTT.

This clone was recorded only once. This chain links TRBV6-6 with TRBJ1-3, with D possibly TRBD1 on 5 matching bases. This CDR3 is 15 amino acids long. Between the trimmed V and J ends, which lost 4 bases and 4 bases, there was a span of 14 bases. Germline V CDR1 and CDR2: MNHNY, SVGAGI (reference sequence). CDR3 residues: CASSSPGGSGNTIYF. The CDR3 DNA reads TGTGCCAGCAGTTCCCCCGGGGGGTCGGGAAACACCATATATTTT.

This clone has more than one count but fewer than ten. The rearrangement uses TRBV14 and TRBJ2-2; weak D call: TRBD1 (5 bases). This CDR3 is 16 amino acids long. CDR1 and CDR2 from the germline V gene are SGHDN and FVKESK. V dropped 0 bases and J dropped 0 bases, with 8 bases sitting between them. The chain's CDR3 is CASSQEGPANTGELFF. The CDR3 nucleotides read TGTGCCAGCAGCCAAGAGGGGCCAGCGAACACCGGGGAGCTGTTTTTT.

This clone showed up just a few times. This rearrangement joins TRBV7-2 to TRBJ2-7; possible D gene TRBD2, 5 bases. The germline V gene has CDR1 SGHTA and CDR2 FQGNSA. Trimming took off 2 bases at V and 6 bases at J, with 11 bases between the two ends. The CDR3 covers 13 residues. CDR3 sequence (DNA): TGTGCCAGCAGCTTACGGGGAGTCCCCGAGCAGTACTTC. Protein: CASSLRGVPEQYF.

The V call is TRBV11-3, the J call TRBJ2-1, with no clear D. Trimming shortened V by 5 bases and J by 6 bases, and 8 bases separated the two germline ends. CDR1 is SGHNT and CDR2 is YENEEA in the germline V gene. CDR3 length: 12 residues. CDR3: CASSIQSNEQFF. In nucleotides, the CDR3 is TGTGCCAGCAGCATACAGTCCAATGAGCAGTTCTTC.

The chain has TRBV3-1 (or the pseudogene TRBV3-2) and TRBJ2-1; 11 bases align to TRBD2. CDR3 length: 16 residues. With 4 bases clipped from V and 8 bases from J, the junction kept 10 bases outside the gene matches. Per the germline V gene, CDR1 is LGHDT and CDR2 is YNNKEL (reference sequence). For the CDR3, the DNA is TGTGCCAGCAGCCTCCGGACTAGCGGGTTCAGTGATGAGCAGTTCTTC. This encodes CASSLRTSGFSDEQFF.